One sample yielded the 32 T cell receptor beta chains listed below, sequenced in a study of cytomegalovirus exposure and HLA in healthy donors (dated by TCRdb to 2016 to 2017). Receptor amplification or capture employed the immunoSEQ multiplex PCR assay. The multiplex PCR relied on a mix of 60 forward primers for TCR Vbeta segments and 13 reverse primers for TCR Jbeta segments. As stored in TCRdb, this immuneACCESS dataset retains in-frame rearrangements with V and J assigned. A fraction of the clones does not appear; measured against another copy, unresolved V genes explain less than half of the discrepancy, and the remainder lacks a known reason. The record for this sample contains about 170,000 clones. The biggest ten clones account for roughly 1.3% of the sample. The sequencing sample was made of PBMCs. These receptors all stem from a woman aged 60-75 years in good health and CMV-seronegative.

V is TRBV5-1 and J is TRBJ2-1; TRBD2 agrees at 7 bases. Germline loops: CDR1 SGHRS, CDR2 YFSETQ. The CDR3 spans 13 residues. The J segment lost 6 bases and the V segment lost 6 bases, leaving 6 bases of the junction unmatched. CDR3 sequence: CASTSSSGNEQFF. The CDR3 DNA sequence: TGCGCCAGCACCTCATCTAGCGGCAATGAGCAGTTCTTC.

The CDR3 protein is CASSYGPDTQYF. CDR3 DNA sequence: TGTGCCAGCAGTTACGGGCCAGATACGCAGTATTTT. V is TRBV6-5 and J is TRBJ2-3; D ambiguous. From germline, CDR1 is MNHEY and CDR2 SVGAGI. V lost 2 bases and J lost 4, with 4 bases in between. The CDR3 covers 12 residues.

The gene calls are TRBV5-5 and TRBJ1-4, with D tentatively TRBD1 (5 bases). CDR1 and CDR2 (germline): SGHKS, YYEKEE (reference sequence). The V and J ends lost 4 bases and 2 bases respectively, with 15 bases between them. This CDR3 has 16 residues. Here the CDR3 DNA reads TGTGCCAGCAGCACCATGCATAGGGGCACTAATGAAAAACTGTTTTTT. It yields the protein CASSTMHRGTNEKLFF.

The rearrangement joins TRBV7-9 to TRBJ2-7, with D tentatively TRBD1 (6 bases). V was shortened by 7 bases and J by 6 bases, with 19 bases between the two germline ends. Germline V lookup: CDR1 SEHNR, CDR2 FQNEAQ (reference sequence). The CDR3 loop spans 14 amino acids. CDR3 sequence (DNA): TGTGCCAGCAACCCAGGGGCAGCCCGGGGCGAGCAGTACTTC. Protein product: CASNPGAARGEQYF.

V is TRBV6-5 and J is TRBJ2-2; D possibly corresponds to TRBD2 (6 bases). Germline V gives CDR1 MNHEY, CDR2 SVGAGI. The CDR3 has 14 residues. Trimming removed 6 bases from V and 1 base from J, with 9 bases in between. The CDR3 region is CASSSGGNTGELFF. The CDR3 DNA follows: TGTGCCAGCAGCTCCGGGGGGAACACCGGGGAGCTGTTTTTT.

The V gene is TRBV19, the J gene TRBJ2-7; 7 bases map to TRBD2. CDR1 and CDR2 from the germline V gene are LNHDA and SQIVND (reference sequence). The CDR3 totals 15 residues. J was trimmed by 0 bases and V by 3 bases; bases with no gene match: 5. The CDR3 nucleotides are TGTGCCAGTAGTATCGGGAGGACGCACTCCTACGAGCAGTACTTC. Translation: CASSIGRTHSYEQYF.

The chain recombines TRBV10-3 with TRBJ1-4, with D possibly TRBD1 on 6 matching bases. V was shortened by 3 bases and J by 6 bases, with 11 bases between the two germline ends. Germline V gives CDR1 ENHRY, CDR2 SYGVKD. The CDR3 spans 14 residues. The CDR3 sequence: CAISDRQVDEKLFF. The CDR3 nucleotides are TGTGCCATCAGTGATAGACAGGTAGATGAAAAACTGTTTTTT.

The chain joins TRBV4-1 to TRBJ2-1; 7 nucleotides match TRBD2. The CDR3 totals 14 residues. V gave up 6 bases and J gave up 8 bases; unmatched junction bases: 10. The germline CDR1 and CDR2 sequences are MGHRA and YSYEKL. CDR3 sequence reads: CASRLYGRIDEQFF. Here the CDR3 DNA reads TGCGCCAGCAGACTTTACGGGAGGATCGATGAGCAGTTCTTC.

This rearrangement joins TRBV5-4 to TRBJ1-5; no definite D call. Trimming removed 0 bases at V and 10 bases at J, with 5 bases between. The length of the CDR3 is 11 residues. From germline, CDR1 is SGHNT and CDR2 YYREEE (reference sequence). The CDR3: CASSLVRPQHF. As DNA, the CDR3 is TGTGCCAGCAGCTTGGTTAGACCCCAGCATTTT.

This chain links TRBV29-1 with TRBJ2-1, with 7 bases lining up with TRBD1. Germline V CDR1 and CDR2: SQVTM, ANQGSEA. This CDR3 region has 14 residues. Trimming at V came to 2 bases and at J to 6 bases, leaving 7 bases not matched to a gene. Written as DNA, the CDR3 is TGCAGCGTTGAACCCGACTACAGGGGCAATGAGCAGTTCTTC. Translated, it gives CSVEPDYRGNEQFF.

This sequence joins TRBV5-4 and TRBJ2-3; 8 bases align to TRBD2. V was clipped by 2 bases and J by 1 base; unmatched bases: 0. There are 14 residues in the CDR3. CDR1 is SGHNT, CDR2 YYREEE, per germline (reference sequence). The CDR3 spells CASSLAGGTDTQYF. In DNA, the CDR3 is TGTGCCAGCAGCTTAGCGGGGGGCACAGATACGCAGTATTTT.

This chain joins TRBV5-1 and TRBJ1-1; D not certain. V lost 0 bases and J lost 0, with 24 bases in between. Germline values: CDR1 SGHRS, CDR2 YFSETQ. The CDR3 covers 20 residues. In DNA, the CDR3 is TGCGCCAGCAGCTTGGAGGTCAGGCGCTATATTAACGTCGTGAACACTGAAGCTTTCTTT. This sequence encodes CASSLEVRRYINVVNTEAFF.

The CDR3 bases are TGTGCTAGTGGGCAACATTTGGAGCAGTTCTTC. Amino acid sequence: CASGQHLEQFF. The chain uses TRBV12-5 and TRBJ2-1; no reliable D call. The germline gives CDR1 LGHNT, CDR2 FRNRAP. V lost 6 bases, J lost 10 bases, and 10 bases lay in between. CDR3 length: 11 residues.

This chain joins TRBV7-3 and TRBJ1-3; tentative D call: TRBD1 (6 bases). The CDR3 extends over 16 amino acids. V lost 5 bases and J lost 0, with 14 bases in between. The germline V gene encodes CDR1 SGHTA and CDR2 FQGTGA. The CDR3 is CASSQQGSVSGNTIYF. In DNA form, the CDR3 reads TGTGCCAGCAGCCAACAGGGCAGCGTCTCTGGAAACACCATATATTTT.

V and J are TRBV7-9 and TRBJ1-2; possibly TRBD1 for D (5 bases). Deletions cut 5 bases from V and 8 bases from J, with 18 bases between. This CDR3 has 14 residues. Germline V gives CDR1 SEHNR, CDR2 FQNEAQ (reference sequence). CDR3 amino acids: CASSPDSDLGGYTF. In DNA, the CDR3 is TGTGCCAGCAGCCCCGACAGCGATCTTGGGGGCTACACCTTC.

The chain carries TRBV7-3 and TRBJ1-1; 10 bases are a match to TRBD1. The germline gives CDR1 SGHTA, CDR2 FQGTGA. This CDR3 has 15 amino acids. The V segment lost 5 bases and the J segment 3 bases; nucleotides outside the gene matches: 6. The CDR3 sequence: CASSARGQGYTEAFF. In nucleotides, the CDR3 is TGTGCCAGCAGCGCCAGGGGACAGGGGTACACTGAAGCTTTCTTT.

The chain joins TRBV4-2 to TRBJ2-5; TRBD1 is a possible D gene (6 bases). V lost 4 bases and J lost 11, with 17 bases in between. Germline V lookup: CDR1 LGHNA, CDR2 YNFKEQ. The CDR3 has 13 residues. The CDR3: CASSLNQGLEQYF. In DNA, the CDR3 is TGTGCCAGCAGCCTAAACCAGGGGCTGGAGCAGTACTTC.

Points on this clone: The junction differs from germline at one of its ends, possibly a read error. The CDR3 DNA is TGTGCCACCTCACAGGGGAGAATACGCAATGGGCAGTTCTTC. This gives the protein CATSQGRIRNGQFF. The rearrangement uses TRBV6-1 and TRBJ2-1; 7 nucleotides agree with TRBD1. The CDR3 is 14 residues long. Germline V lookup: CDR1 MNHNS, CDR2 SASEGT.

The genes are TRBV9 and TRBJ2-7; 7 bases match TRBD1. V trimming: 0 bases; J trimming: 2 bases; junction bases outside the gene matches: 5. From germline, CDR1 is SGDLS and CDR2 YYNGEE. This CDR3 is 15 amino acids long. The CDR3 reads CASSVAGDRAYEQYF. DNA of the CDR3: TGTGCCAGCAGCGTAGCAGGAGACAGGGCCTACGAGCAGTACTTC.

V and J are TRBV5-4 and TRBJ1-1, with D possibly matching TRBD1 (5 bases). The CDR3 is 14 amino acids. Trimming removed 1 base from V and 4 bases from J, with 11 bases in between. CDR1 and CDR2 (germline): SGHNT, YYREEE (reference sequence). The CDR3: CASSLSAGGTEAFF. The CDR3 coding sequence is TGTGCCAGCAGCTTGTCCGCCGGGGGCACTGAAGCTTTCTTT.

The J gene is TRBJ2-3, the V gene TRBV7-9, with TRBD2 identical over 11 bases. The V gene end was trimmed by 4 bases and the J gene end by 4 bases; junction bases not matched to a gene: 7. The CDR3 runs 16 residues. Germline loops: CDR1 SEHNR, CDR2 FQNEAQ (reference sequence). CDR3 sequence: CASSSRLAGFSDTQYF. The CDR3 nucleotides are TGTGCCAGCAGCTCCAGACTAGCGGGGTTCTCAGATACGCAGTATTTT.

The chain is built from TRBV10-3 and TRBJ1-1, with a tentative D call TRBD1 (6 bases). The CDR3 contains 13 residues. Germline V gene lookup returns CDR1 ENHRY and CDR2 SYGVKD. Trimming took 6 bases from V and 7 from J, leaving 15 bases between them. The CDR3 DNA is TGTGCCATCAGGCCGGACAGCCGAGTTGAAGCTTTCTTT. Translation gives CAIRPDSRVEAFF.

V is TRBV21-1 and J is TRBJ1-2. TRBV21-1 is a pseudogene segment. There are 14 residues in the CDR3. The CDR3 DNA reads as TGTGCCAGCAGCGGCCCGGGAGGTAACGATGGCTACACCTTC. Translating it yields CASSGPGGNDGYTF.

The chain is built from TRBV5-4 and TRBJ2-7; 7 bases are shared with TRBD1. The length of the CDR3 is 15 residues. Looked up from germline, CDR1 is SGHNT and CDR2 is YYREEE (reference sequence). V lost 0 bases, J lost 2 bases, and 5 bases stayed unmatched. CDR3 nucleotides: TGTGCCAGCAGCTTGGGAGGGGACAGAGCCTACGAGCAGTACTTC. This codes for CASSLGGDRAYEQYF.

The chain combines TRBV23-1 with TRBJ1-1; tentatively, D is TRBD1 (6 bases). TRBV23-1 is an open reading frame, and its role is uncertain. Trimming removed 0 bases from V and 2 bases from J, with 19 bases in between. The CDR3 runs 18 residues. CDR3 coding DNA: TGCGCCAGCAGTCAATCGGAGTTCCGTAGGACAGTAAACACTGAAGCTTTCTTT. Its translation: CASSQSEFRRTVNTEAFF.

The rearrangement links TRBV4-1 to TRBJ2-1, with 7 bases that match TRBD1. J gave up 3 bases and V 6 bases, and 14 bases lay outside the gene matches. The CDR3 sequence is 17 residues long. CDR1 MGHRA and CDR2 YSYEKL come from the germline V gene. The CDR3 DNA follows: TGCGCCAGCAGTCCAAGGCCGACCGGACAGGTCTACAATGAGCAGTTCTTC. Translation gives CASSPRPTGQVYNEQFF.

The chain carries TRBV2 and TRBJ2-1; unclear D gene. This CDR3 has 14 amino acids. The V end lost 1 base, the J end lost 3 bases, and 7 bases lay between the germline ends. Germline assignment: CDR1 SNHLY and CDR2 FYNNEI. CDR3 in amino acids: CASSEGLNYNEQFF. CDR3 coding DNA: TGTGCCAGCAGTGAAGGCCTAAACTACAATGAGCAGTTCTTC.

The chain joins TRBV5-5 to TRBJ2-5; 10 bases match TRBD2. From germline, CDR1 is SGHKS and CDR2 YYEKEE (reference sequence). This CDR3 spans 15 amino acids. The V and J ends lost 2 bases and 5 bases, in that order; junction bases with no gene match: 6. The CDR3 spells CASSLSGGAWETQYF. CDR3 DNA: TGTGCCAGCAGCTTAAGCGGGGGGGCCTGGGAGACCCAGTACTTC.

The rearrangement links TRBV19 to TRBJ1-3, with D tentatively TRBD1 (5 bases). The germline V gene has CDR1 LNHDA and CDR2 SQIVND (reference sequence). The CDR3 extends over 15 amino acids. The ends were cut back, 4 bases at V and 4 bases at J, with 14 bases in the middle. In DNA form, the CDR3 reads TGTGCCAGTAGTACCCAGGGAAAGGACGGAAACACCATATATTTT. This gives the protein CASSTQGKDGNTIYF. Combining the CDR3 with reference TRBV19 and TRBJ1-3 gives the whole variable domain DGGITQSPKYLFRKEGQNVTLSCEQNLNHDAMYWYRQDPGQGLRLIYYSQIVNDFQKGDIAEGYSVSREKKESFPLTVTSAQKNPTAFYLCASSTQGKDGNTIYFGEGSWLTVV.

The gene calls are TRBV4-1 and TRBJ2-1, with 8 bases lining up with TRBD2. There are 17 residues in the CDR3. Germline values: CDR1 MGHRA, CDR2 YSYEKL. The J segment lost 8 bases and the V segment lost 0 bases, leaving 12 bases of the junction unmatched. The CDR3 reads CASSQDPGLAFSDEQFF. In DNA form, the CDR3 reads TGCGCCAGCAGCCAAGATCCTGGACTAGCTTTCAGTGATGAGCAGTTCTTC.

This rearrangement joins TRBV7-3 to TRBJ2-5; no definite D call. The CDR3 has 13 residues. The V end was cut by 4 bases, the J end by 5 bases, with 11 bases between. The germline V gene encodes CDR1 SGHTA and CDR2 FQGTGA. The CDR3 loop reads CASSSLAWETQYF. The CDR3 nucleotides read TGTGCCAGCAGCTCCCTGGCCTGGGAGACCCAGTACTTC.

The genes are TRBV19 and TRBJ1-5; 9 nucleotides agree with TRBD1. J was trimmed by 0 bases and V by 3 bases; bases with no gene match: 3. This CDR3 spans 16 amino acids. Germline V CDR1 and CDR2: LNHDA, SQIVND (reference sequence). The CDR3 DNA is TGTGCCAGTAGTATTCGGACAGGGGTTAGCAATCAGCCCCAGCATTTT. This gives the protein CASSIRTGVSNQPQHF.